The T cell receptor (beta chain) under discussion was sequenced for a study of T cell repertoires in cytomegalovirus infection. About the study: It can be stated that public TCR beta signatures indicated CMV infection as well as a matching HLA type.

Note on this clonotype: What it binds is not known.

Regarding the study as a whole: Dominating the ex vivo response were HLA-C-restricted CMV-specific TCR beta clonotypes. The study identified carriers of CMV plus the relevant HLA from cumulative public TCR beta family frequency.

Trimming cost V 8 bases and J 4 bases, with 15 bases left between them. CDR1 is MNHEY and CDR2 is SMNVEV in the germline V gene (reference sequence). The CDR3 sequence is 15 residues long. Each CDR3 protein is one row after TCRdb ran MiXCR on the reads. The table has roughly 630,000 distinct CDR3 sequences, 20% to 25% seen once; the top ten hold 8%. The specimen sequenced was CD8+ T cells from PBMCs. The TCR sequence derives from a human donor in good health (CMV status not recorded). Some clones in this sample may be carry-over from other donors' samples. V usage is TRBV27 and J usage is TRBJ1-6; D may be TRBD1 (5 bases). This CDR3 reads CASGPLGAYNSPLHF. CDR3 nucleotide sequence: TGTGCCAGCGGTCCCCTCGGGGCTTATAATTCACCCCTCCACTTT.